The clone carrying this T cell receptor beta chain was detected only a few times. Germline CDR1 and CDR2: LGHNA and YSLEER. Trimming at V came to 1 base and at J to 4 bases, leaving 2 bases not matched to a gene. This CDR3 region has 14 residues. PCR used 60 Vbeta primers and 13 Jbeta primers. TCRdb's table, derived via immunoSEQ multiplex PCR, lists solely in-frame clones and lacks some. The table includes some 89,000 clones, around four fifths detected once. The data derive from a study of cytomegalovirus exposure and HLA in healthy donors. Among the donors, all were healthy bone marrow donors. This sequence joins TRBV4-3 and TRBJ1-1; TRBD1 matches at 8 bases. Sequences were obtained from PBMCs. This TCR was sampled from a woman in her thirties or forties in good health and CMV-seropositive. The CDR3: CASSQAGQGTEAFF. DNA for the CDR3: TGCGCCAGCAGCCAAGCCGGACAGGGCACTGAAGCTTTCTTT.